The clone carrying this T cell receptor beta chain was found many times. Its antigen is undetermined. The data were obtained in a study of CD8 T cells in ankylosing spondylitis. Each CDR3 protein gets one entry after TCRdb re-called the 5' RACE reads with MiXCR. The sample has 200,000 or so distinct CDR3 sequences; 10% to 15% are singletons. The CDR3 contains 14 residues. CDR1 is SQVTM and CDR2 is ANQGSEA in the germline V gene. The ends lost 6 bases at V and 2 bases at J; junction bases unmatched: 7. Study-wide points: Some motif variants had been reported before (in reactive arthritis synovial fluid and blood). Significant enrichment of disease-linked clones was reportedly seen in matched ankylosing spondylitis synovial fluid.

The chain uses TRBV29-1 and TRBJ1-1; 9 positions agree with TRBD1. What was sequenced was blood, either unsorted or a sorted T cell fraction (not recorded which). The sequence came from a female donor with ankylosing spondylitis or in good health (not recorded which). The CDR3 region is CSVEQGAINTEAFF. In nucleotides, the CDR3 is TGCAGCGTCGAACAGGGGGCAATAAACACTGAAGCTTTCTTT.